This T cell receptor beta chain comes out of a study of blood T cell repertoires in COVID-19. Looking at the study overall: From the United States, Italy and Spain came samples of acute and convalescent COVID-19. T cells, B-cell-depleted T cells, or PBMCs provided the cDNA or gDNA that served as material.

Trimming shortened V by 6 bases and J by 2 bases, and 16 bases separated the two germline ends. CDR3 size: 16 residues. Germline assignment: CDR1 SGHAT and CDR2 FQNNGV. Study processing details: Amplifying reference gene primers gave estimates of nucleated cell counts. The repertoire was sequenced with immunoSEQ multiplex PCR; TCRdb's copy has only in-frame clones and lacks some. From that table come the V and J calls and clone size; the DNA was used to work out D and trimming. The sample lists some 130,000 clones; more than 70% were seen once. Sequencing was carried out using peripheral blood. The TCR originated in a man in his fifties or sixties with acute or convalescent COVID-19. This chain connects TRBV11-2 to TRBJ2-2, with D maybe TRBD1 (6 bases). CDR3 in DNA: TGTGCCAGCAGTCTTCGCTCGGACAGAAACACCGGGGAGCTGTTTTTT. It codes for CASSLRSDRNTGELFF.